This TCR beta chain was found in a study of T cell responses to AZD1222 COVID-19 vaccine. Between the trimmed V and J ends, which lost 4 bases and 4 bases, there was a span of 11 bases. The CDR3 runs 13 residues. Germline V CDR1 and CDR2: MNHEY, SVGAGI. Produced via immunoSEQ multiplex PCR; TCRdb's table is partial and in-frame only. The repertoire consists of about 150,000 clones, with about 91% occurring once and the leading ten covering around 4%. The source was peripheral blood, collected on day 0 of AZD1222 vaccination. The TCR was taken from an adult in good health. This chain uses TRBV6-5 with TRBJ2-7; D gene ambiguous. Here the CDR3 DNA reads TGTGCCAGCAGTTGGTTCCTGCAATACGAGCAGTACTTC. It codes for CASSWFLQYEQYF.